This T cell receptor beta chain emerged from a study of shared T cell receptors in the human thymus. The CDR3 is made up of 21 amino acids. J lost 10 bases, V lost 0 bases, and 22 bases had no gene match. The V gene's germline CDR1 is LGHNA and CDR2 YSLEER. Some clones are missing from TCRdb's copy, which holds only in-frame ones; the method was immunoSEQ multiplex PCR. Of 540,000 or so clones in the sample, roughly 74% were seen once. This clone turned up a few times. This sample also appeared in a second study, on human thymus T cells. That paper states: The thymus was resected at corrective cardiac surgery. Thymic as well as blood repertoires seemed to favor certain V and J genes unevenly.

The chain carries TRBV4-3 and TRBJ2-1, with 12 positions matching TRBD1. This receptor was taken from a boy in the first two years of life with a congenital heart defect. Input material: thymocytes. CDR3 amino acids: CASSQEGPTRDRGQVYGEQFF. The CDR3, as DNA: TGCGCCAGCAGCCAAGAGGGACCCACCCGGGACAGGGGGCAGGTTTATGGGGAGCAGTTCTTC.